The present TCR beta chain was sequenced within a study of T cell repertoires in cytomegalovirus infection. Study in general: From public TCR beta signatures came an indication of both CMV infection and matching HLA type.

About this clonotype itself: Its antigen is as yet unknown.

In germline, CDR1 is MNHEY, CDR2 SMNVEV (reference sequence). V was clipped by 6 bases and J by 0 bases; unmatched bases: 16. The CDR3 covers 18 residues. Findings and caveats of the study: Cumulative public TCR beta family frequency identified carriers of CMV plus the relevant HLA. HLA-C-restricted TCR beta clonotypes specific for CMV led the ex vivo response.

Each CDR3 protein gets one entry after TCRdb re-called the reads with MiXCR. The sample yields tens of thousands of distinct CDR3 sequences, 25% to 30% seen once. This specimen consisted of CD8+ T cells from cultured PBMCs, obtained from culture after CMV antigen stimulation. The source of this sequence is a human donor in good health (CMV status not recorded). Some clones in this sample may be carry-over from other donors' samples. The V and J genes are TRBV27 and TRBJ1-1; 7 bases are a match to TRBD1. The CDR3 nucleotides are TGTGCCAGCAGCGTCCTTCGTACAGGGACAGAGATGAACACTGAAGCTTTCTTT. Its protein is CASSVLRTGTEMNTEAFF.